These 20 T cell receptor beta chains share one sample of origin, sequenced in a study of T cells in Graves' hyperthyroidism and ophthalmopathy. RNA transcripts yielded amplified TCR beta CDR3 regions. The study used the HTBI primer set for a first-round RT-PCR of the TCR CDR3. From the multiplex PCR reads, TCRdb called clonotypes with MiXCR, one entry per CDR3 protein. The profile shows around 660,000 distinct CDR3 sequences, 40% to 55% of them singletons. Sequenced: peripheral blood or thyroid tissue (not recorded which). These receptor sequences come from an adult man with Graves' disease, either hyperthyroidism or ophthalmopathy (not recorded which).

Written as DNA, the CDR3 is TGCAGTGCTAGAGAGTCGGGGGCGGATGGTGCTTTCTTT. It is translated as CSARESGADGAFF. The J gene is TRBJ1-1, the V gene TRBV20-1, with a possible D match to TRBD1 (6 bases). Trimming pared 0 bases from V and 11 bases from J, leaving 16 bases between. CDR3 length equals 13 residues. The germline gives CDR1 DFQATT, CDR2 SNEGSKA (reference sequence).

The chain has TRBV2 and TRBJ2-6; D is unresolved. This CDR3 spans 14 amino acids. Germline loops: CDR1 SNHLY, CDR2 FYNNEI. V dropped 6 bases and J dropped 2 bases, with 8 bases sitting between them. The CDR3 spells CASSQTAGANVLTF. The CDR3 DNA is TGTGCCAGCAGCCAAACAGCTGGGGCCAACGTCCTGACTTTC.

This sequence joins TRBV5-4 and TRBJ2-7; tentative D call: TRBD1 (6 bases). The V gene lost 0 bases and the J gene lost 9 bases, with 16 bases spanning the gap. The germline V gene has CDR1 SGHNT and CDR2 YYREEE (reference sequence). The CDR3 runs 14 residues. As DNA, the CDR3 is TGTGCCAGCAGCTTGGGACAGGTTATGGACGGGCAGTACTTC. This encodes CASSLGQVMDGQYF.

Note on this clonotype: A read error may be the cause here, since a much bigger clone is one base away. Without the conserved terminal phenylalanine or tryptophan, this CDR3 likely stems from a read error. The J gene is TRBJ2-7, the V gene TRBV10-3, with D uncertain. CDR1 and CDR2 (germline): ENHRY, SYGVKD. Trimming shortened V by 1 base and J by 0 bases, and 4 bases separated the two germline ends. This CDR3 contains 13 residues. The CDR3 loop reads CAISEYNSYEQYL. DNA of the CDR3: TGTGCCATCAGTGAGTACAACTCCTACGAGCAGTACCTC.

This clonotype was detected only a few times. One junction end does not reproduce the germline sequence, and a read error may be involved. The CDR3 bases are TGCGCCAGCAGCCCGCCGGGACCGAGGGATGAAAAACTGTTTTTT. Translated, it gives CASSPPGPRDEKLFF. This chain connects TRBV7-9 to TRBJ1-4; D may be TRBD1 (5 bases). The CDR3 consists of 15 residues. Per the germline V gene, CDR1 is SEHNR and CDR2 is FQNEAQ (reference sequence).

V usage is TRBV5-1 and J usage is TRBJ1-4; D possibly corresponds to TRBD1 (5 bases). The CDR3 length is 16 residues. V lost 4 bases, J lost 0 bases, and 13 bases lay in between. Per the germline V gene, CDR1 is SGHRS and CDR2 is YFSETQ. CDR3: CASSIGTLATNEKLFF. CDR3 sequence (DNA): TGCGCCAGCAGCATCGGGACTCTGGCAACTAATGAAAAACTGTTTTTT.

V usage is TRBV10-3 and J usage is TRBJ1-2; 7 nucleotides align to TRBD1. Germline-derived CDR1 and CDR2 are ENHRY and SYGVKD. The CDR3 has 13 residues. V lost 8 bases and J lost 2; bases outside the gene matches: 5. CDR3 protein: CAILGTANYGYTF. CDR3 nucleotide sequence: TGTGCCATCCTCGGGACAGCGAACTATGGCTACACCTTC.

This clonotype was seen ten or more times. CDR3 loop: CASREVNQPQHF. DNA for the CDR3: TGTGCCAGCAGAGAAGTTAATCAGCCCCAGCATTTT. This chain links TRBV12-3 or TRBV12-4 with TRBJ1-5; D is undetermined. The V gene lost 6 bases and the J gene lost 4 bases, with 7 bases spanning the gap. This CDR3 spans 12 amino acids.

This chain connects TRBV13 to TRBJ1-1; maybe TRBD1 (6 bases). CDR1 and CDR2 (germline): PRHDT, FYEKMQ (reference sequence). V was shortened by 4 bases and J by 0 bases, with 15 bases between the two germline ends. This CDR3 is 16 amino acids long. The CDR3 nucleotides read TGTGCCAGCAGCTCACCCCGCCGGACAGTGAACACTGAAGCTTTCTTT. Translating it yields CASSSPRRTVNTEAFF. The entire variable domain, with the rest obtained from reference TRBV13 and TRBJ1-1, is as follows: AAGVIQSPRHLIKEKRETATLKCYPIPRHDTVYWYQQGPGQDPQFLISFYEKMQSDKGSIPDRFSAQQFSDYHSELNMSSLELGDSALYFCASSSPRRTVNTEAFFGQGTRLTVV.

The chain has TRBV9 and TRBJ1-4; D remains unclear. The CDR3 runs 14 residues. Trimming removed 3 bases from V and 7 bases from J, with 13 bases in between. Germline assignment: CDR1 SGDLS and CDR2 YYNGEE. The CDR3 nucleotides read TGTGCCAGCAGCGCGAGGGCAATCGGTGAAAAACTGTTTTTT. It codes for CASSARAIGEKLFF. Complete variable domain (other parts from reference TRBV9 and TRBJ1-4): DSGVTQTPKHLITATGQRVTLRCSPRSGDLSVYWYQQSLDQGLQFLIQYYNGEERAKGNILERFSAQQFPDLHSELNLSSLELGDSALYFCASSARAIGEKLFFGSGTQLSVL.

The CDR3, as DNA: TGCAGCGTCGAGAGGCCCGGACAGGACGTCGTCGAGAATGAAAAACTGTTTTTT. This gives the protein CSVERPGQDVVENEKLFF. The gene calls are TRBV29-1 and TRBJ1-4; 7 bases are shared with TRBD1. The J segment lost 5 bases and the V segment lost 6 bases, leaving 21 bases of the junction unmatched. Germline loops: CDR1 SQVTM, CDR2 ANQGSEA. The CDR3 covers 18 residues.

This clonotype has ten or more counts. This chain joins TRBV10-3 and TRBJ1-1, with a weak D call TRBD1 (5 bases). The germline V and J ends were trimmed by 8 bases and 1 base, with 14 bases remaining between them. This CDR3 contains 14 residues. Per the germline V gene, CDR1 is ENHRY and CDR2 is SYGVKD. The DNA for the CDR3 is TGTGCCATCGTTCGGGGGTGGGGGAACACTGAAGCTTTCTTT. This encodes CAIVRGWGNTEAFF.

The table lists this clonotype with a few counts. Possible read error: a much larger clone is one base away. V gene TRBV2 combines with J gene TRBJ2-6; 9 bases map to TRBD2. This CDR3 comprises 15 residues. Germline loops: CDR1 SNHLY, CDR2 FYNNEI. The CDR3 coding sequence is TGTGCCATCAGTGAAGCGGGGGGCCACTCCACCGTCCTGACTTTC. Its translation: CAISEAGGHSTVLTF. Full variable domain (remainder filled in from reference TRBV2 and TRBJ2-6): EPEVTQTPSHQVTQMGQEVILRCVPISNHLYFYWYRQILGQKVEFLVSFYNNEISEKSEIFDDQFSVERPDGSNFTLKIRSTKLEDSAMYFCAISEAGGHSTVLTFGAGSRLTVL.

The sample holds many counts of this clonotype. This sequence joins TRBV7-8 and TRBJ2-7; D is possibly TRBD1 (6 bases). Germline assignment: CDR1 SGHVS and CDR2 FQNEAQ. Trimming pared 6 bases from V and 7 bases from J, leaving 10 bases between. This CDR3 spans 11 amino acids. CDR3 protein: CASRIDREQYF. The CDR3 DNA is TGTGCCAGCAGGATAGACAGGGAGCAGTACTTC.

The chain joins TRBV6-1 to TRBJ1-6; D unclear. The CDR3 has 16 amino acids. The V end was cut by 3 bases, the J end by 6 bases, with 15 bases between. CDR1 MNHNS and CDR2 SASEGT come from the germline V gene. The CDR3 protein is CASSETPRGSNSPLHF. CDR3 nucleotides: TGTGCCAGCAGTGAGACTCCCCGAGGGTCTAATTCACCCCTCCACTTT.

The chain joins TRBV7-9 to TRBJ1-2, with a weak D call TRBD1 (5 bases). CDR1 and CDR2 (germline): SEHNR, FQNEAQ (reference sequence). The V end was cut by 7 bases, the J end by 8 bases, with 20 bases between. The CDR3 has 14 amino acids. The CDR3 here is CASTLGRGSEGYTF. The DNA of the CDR3 is TGTGCCAGCACCTTGGGGAGGGGCAGTGAAGGCTACACCTTC.

The chain uses TRBV13 and TRBJ2-7, with D possibly TRBD2 on 6 matching bases. The V gene lost 5 bases and the J gene lost 4 bases, with 15 bases spanning the gap. There are 14 residues in the CDR3. Germline V CDR1 and CDR2: PRHDT, FYEKMQ (reference sequence). The CDR3 DNA is TGTGCCAGCAGCACCCACGAACTAGCTTACGAGCAGTACTTC. This gives the protein CASSTHELAYEQYF.

Many counts were recorded for this clonotype. The chain joins TRBV19 to TRBJ1-6; 8 nucleotides line up with TRBD1. V lost 5 bases to trimming and J lost 10 bases; unmatched junction nucleotides: 7. The CDR3 contains 14 residues. CDR1 LNHDA and CDR2 SQIVND come from the germline V gene (reference sequence). This CDR3 reads CASSGYRGESPLHF. In DNA form, the CDR3 reads TGTGCCAGTAGTGGGTACAGGGGGGAGTCACCCCTCCACTTT.

V usage is TRBV7-3 and J usage is TRBJ1-6, with D possibly TRBD1 on 6 matching bases. Per the germline V gene, CDR1 is SGHTA and CDR2 is FQGTGA. The V end lost 0 bases, the J end lost 7 bases, and 10 bases lay between the germline ends. This CDR3 spans 15 amino acids. The CDR3 coding sequence is TGTGCCAGCAGCTTAACCGGACAGCCGAATTCACCCCTCCACTTT. Amino acids: CASSLTGQPNSPLHF.

Only a few counts were recorded for this clonotype. The chain is built from TRBV10-2 and TRBJ2-5; 8 positions match TRBD2. The CDR3 sequence is 16 residues long. Trimming cost V 7 bases and J 1 base; bases outside gene matches: 11. Germline V lookup: CDR1 WSHSY, CDR2 SAAADI. Written as DNA, the CDR3 is TGCGCCAGCACCCCAACTAGCGGAGATTCCCAAGAGACCCAGTACTTC. Translated, it gives CASTPTSGDSQETQYF.